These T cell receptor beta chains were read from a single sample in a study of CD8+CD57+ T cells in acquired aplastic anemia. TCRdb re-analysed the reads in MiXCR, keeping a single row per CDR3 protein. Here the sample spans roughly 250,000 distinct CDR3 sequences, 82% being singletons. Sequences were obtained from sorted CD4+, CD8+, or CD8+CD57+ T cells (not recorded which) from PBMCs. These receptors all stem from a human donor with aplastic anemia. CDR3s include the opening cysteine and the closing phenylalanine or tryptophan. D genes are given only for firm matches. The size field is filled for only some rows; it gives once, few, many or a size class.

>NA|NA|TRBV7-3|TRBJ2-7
TGTGCCAGCAGTTACTCGGGAACAGGCGACACGCAGTATTTC
CASSYSGTGDTQYF
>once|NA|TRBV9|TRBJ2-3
TGTGCCAGCGGGGATCGGGGCAGATCTACGCAGTATTTT
CASGDRGRSTQYF
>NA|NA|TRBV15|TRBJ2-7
TGTGCCACCAGCGAGGGGAACCGGGACTTCTACGAGCAGTACTTC
CATSEGNRDFYEQYF
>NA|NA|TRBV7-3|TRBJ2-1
TGTGCCAGCAGCTTTCAAGGCAGTTGGGGGAGCGATGAGCAGTTCTTC
CASSFQGSWGSDEQFF
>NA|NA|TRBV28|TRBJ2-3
TGTGCCAGCAGCTCCCTTGGAGGTCCCGATACGCAGTATTTT
CASSSLGGPDTQYF
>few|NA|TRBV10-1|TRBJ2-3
TGCGCCAGCAGGGGCGGGGGCACAGATGAGCAGTATTTT
CASRGGGTDEQYF
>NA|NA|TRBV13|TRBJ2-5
TGTGCCAGCACCGAAGGCAGCGAGCAAGAGACCCAGTACTTC
CASTEGSEQETQYF
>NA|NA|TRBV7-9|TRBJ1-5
TGTGCCAGCAGTTTTCAGTGTAGCGATCAGACCCAGCAGTTC
CASSFQCSDQTQQF
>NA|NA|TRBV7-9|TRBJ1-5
TGTGCCAGCAGCCAGGGCCTTATTAGCACAGATACGCAGCATTTT
CASSQGLISTDTQHF
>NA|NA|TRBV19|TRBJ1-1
TGTGCCAGTAGTATAGCTCGGGCAGGCTACAATGAGGAGTTCTTC
CASSIARAGYNEEFF
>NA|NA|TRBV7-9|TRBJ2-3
TGTGCCAGCAGCTTTGCGGGAAGCCGGGATACGGAGTATTTT
CASSFAGSRDTEYF
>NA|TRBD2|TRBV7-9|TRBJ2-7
TGTGCCAGCGGCGGGGGGGCCTCCTACACGCAGTACTTC
CASGGGASYTQYF
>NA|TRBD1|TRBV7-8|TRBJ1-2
TGTGCCAGCAGCTTTCAGACAGACGGGACAGCCTATGGCTACACCTTC
CASSFQTDGTAYGYTF
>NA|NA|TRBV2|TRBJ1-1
TGTGCCAGCAGTGATGGTCAGGACACTGAAGCTTTCTTT
CASSDGQDTEAFF
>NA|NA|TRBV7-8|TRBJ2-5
TGTGCCACCAGCTTAGCGAGAGAACCCGATACGCAGTATTTC
CATSLAREPDTQYF
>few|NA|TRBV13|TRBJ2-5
TGTGCCAGCAGCCATGGGTCAGACCAAGAGACCCAGTACTTC
CASSHGSDQETQYF
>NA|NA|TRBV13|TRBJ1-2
TGTGCCAGCAGCGTAGCTCTAGGGCGGGCCTATGGCTACACCTTC
CASSVALGRAYGYTF
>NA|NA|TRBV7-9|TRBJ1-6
TGTGCCAGCAACTTGGGGGAGGGGAGCTATAATTCACCCCTCCACTTT
CASNLGEGSYNSPLHF
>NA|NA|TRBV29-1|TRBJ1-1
TGCAGCCCCGTCGTAGCGGATGAAGCTTTCTTT
CSPVVADEAFF
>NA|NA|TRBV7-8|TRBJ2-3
TGTGCCAGCAGCTCAGAGGGAACTCCCGATACGCAGTATTTT
CASSSEGTPDTQYF
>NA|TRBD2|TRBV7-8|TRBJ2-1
TGTGCCAGCAGCATAGCGGGAGGTCCCGATAAGGAGCATTTCTTC
CASSIAGGPDKEHFF
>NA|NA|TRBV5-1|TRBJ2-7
TGCGCCAGCAGCGAACTAGGCCACTCCTACGAGCAGTACTTC
CASSELGHSYEQYF
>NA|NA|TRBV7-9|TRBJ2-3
TGTGCCAGCAGCTTAGCGGGAGGTCCGGATAGGGAGTATTTT
CASSLAGGPDREYF
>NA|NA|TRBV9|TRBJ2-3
TGTGCTAGTGGTTTCCAGGGGCTGAGATCAGATACGCAGTATTTT
CASGFQGLRSDTQYF
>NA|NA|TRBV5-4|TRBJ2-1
TGTGCCAGCAGCATAGAGGCCGGAGCCTACAATGAGCAGTTCTTC
CASSIEAGAYNEQFF
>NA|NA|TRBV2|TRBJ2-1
TGTGCCAGCAGAGAGGGACGCGCGGGAAGTCTGTCCTTC
CASREGRAGSLSF
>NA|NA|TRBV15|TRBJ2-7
TGTGCCACCAGCAGCCGGGGCCAAGCCGAGGATGAGCACTTC
CATSSRGQAEDEHF
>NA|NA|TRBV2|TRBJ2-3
TGTGCCAGCGGGGTCGCGGGAACAGATACGCCGCAGTTTTTT
CASGVAGTDTPQFF
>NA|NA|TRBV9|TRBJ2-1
TGTGCCAGCAGCGTAGAGGGGGGAGCGGGCCACAATGAGCAGTTCTTC
CASSVEGGAGHNEQFF
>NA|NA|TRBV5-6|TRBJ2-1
TGTGCCAGCAGCTTGGAGAGGGGGGGCAATGAGCAGTTCTTC
CASSLERGGNEQFF